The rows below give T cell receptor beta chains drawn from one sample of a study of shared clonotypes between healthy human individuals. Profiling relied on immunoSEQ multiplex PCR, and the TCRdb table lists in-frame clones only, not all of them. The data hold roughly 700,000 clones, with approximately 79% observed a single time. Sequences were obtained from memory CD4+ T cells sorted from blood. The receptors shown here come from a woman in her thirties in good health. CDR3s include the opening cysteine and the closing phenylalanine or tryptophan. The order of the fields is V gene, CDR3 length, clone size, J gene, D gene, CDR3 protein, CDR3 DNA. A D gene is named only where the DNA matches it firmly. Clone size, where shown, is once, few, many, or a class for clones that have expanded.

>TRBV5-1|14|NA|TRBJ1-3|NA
CASSPLLSGNTIYF
TGCGCCAGCAGCCCTCTCCTCTCTGGAAACACCATATATTTT
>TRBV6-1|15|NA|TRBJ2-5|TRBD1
CASSEAGTGEETQYF
TGTGCCAGCAGTGAAGCAGGGACAGGGGAAGAGACCCAGTACTTC
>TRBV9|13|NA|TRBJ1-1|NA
CASSVVQNTEAFF
TGTGCCAGCAGCGTAGTTCAGAACACTGAAGCTTTCTTT
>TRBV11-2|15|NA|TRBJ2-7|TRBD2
CASSLTSGISYEQYF
TGTGCCAGCAGCTTGACTAGCGGGATCTCCTACGAGCAGTACTTC
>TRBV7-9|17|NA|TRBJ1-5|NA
CASSSLNSGDGNQPQHF
TGTGCCAGCAGCTCACTAAATTCGGGGGATGGGAATCAGCCCCAGCATTTT
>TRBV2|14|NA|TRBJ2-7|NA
CASSSPGGPYEQYF
TGTGCCAGCAGTTCACCTGGGGGGCCCTACGAGCAGTACTTC
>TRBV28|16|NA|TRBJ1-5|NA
CARGTDPLFRNQPQHF
TGTGCCAGGGGAACGGACCCCTTATTCCGCAATCAGCCCCAGCATTTT
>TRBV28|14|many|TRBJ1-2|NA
CASSLMGANYGYTF
TGTGCCAGCAGTTTAATGGGAGCTAACTATGGCTACACCTTC
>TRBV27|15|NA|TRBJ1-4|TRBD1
CASSFQGQINEKLFF
TGTGCCAGCAGTTTCCAGGGACAGATTAATGAAAAACTGTTTTTT
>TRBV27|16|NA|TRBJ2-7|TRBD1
CASGTHIQGSSYEQYF
TGTGCCAGCGGTACACACATACAGGGGTCTTCCTACGAGCAGTACTTC
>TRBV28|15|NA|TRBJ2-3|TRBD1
CASSLGGSKADTQYF
TGTGCCAGCAGCTTAGGGGGCTCCAAGGCAGATACGCAGTATTTT
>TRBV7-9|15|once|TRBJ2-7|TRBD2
CASSPSGRADGEQYF
TGTGCCAGCAGCCCTAGCGGGAGGGCCGATGGCGAGCAGTACTTC
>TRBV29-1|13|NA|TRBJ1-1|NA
CSVGTGLNTEAFF
TGCAGCGTTGGAACAGGACTGAACACTGAAGCTTTCTTT
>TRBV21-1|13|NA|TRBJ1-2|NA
CASSPRGHYGYTF
TGTGCCAGCAGCCCCCGAGGGCACTATGGCTACACCTTC
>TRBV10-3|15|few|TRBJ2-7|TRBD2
CAISEPSGSVSEQYF
TGTGCCATCAGTGAGCCTAGCGGTTCGGTTAGCGAGCAGTACTTC
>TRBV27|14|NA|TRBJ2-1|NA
CASSPRTLGNEQFF
TGTGCCAGCAGTCCCAGGACCCTTGGGAATGAGCAGTTCTTC
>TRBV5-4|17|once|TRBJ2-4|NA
CASSFGGPALAKNIQYF
TGTGCCAGCAGCTTTGGCGGGCCCGCTCTAGCCAAAAACATTCAGTACTTC
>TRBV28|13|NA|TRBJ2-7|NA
CASSRPAFYEQYF
TGTGCCAGCAGTCGGCCCGCCTTTTACGAGCAGTACTTC
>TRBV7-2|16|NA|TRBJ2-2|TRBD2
CASSLRTSGSSGELFF
TGTGCCAGCAGTCTAAGGACTAGCGGGTCCTCCGGGGAGCTGTTTTTT
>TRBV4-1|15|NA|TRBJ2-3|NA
CASSQVGSRTDTQYF
TGCGCCAGCAGCCAAGTGGGGAGTAGGACAGATACGCAGTATTTT
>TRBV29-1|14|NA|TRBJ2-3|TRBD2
CSVVAGGGTDTQYF
TGCAGCGTGGTAGCGGGAGGCGGGACAGATACGCAGTATTTT
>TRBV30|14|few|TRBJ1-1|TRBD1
CAWGSGTVNTEAFF
TGTGCCTGGGGTTCCGGGACAGTGAACACTGAAGCTTTCTTT
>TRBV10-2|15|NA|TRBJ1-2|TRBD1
CASSGQGVGNYGYTF
TGCGCCAGCAGTGGACAGGGCGTGGGTAACTATGGCTACACCTTC
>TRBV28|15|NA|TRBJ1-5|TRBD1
CASRRDRVRNQPQHF
TGTGCCAGCAGAAGAGACAGGGTTCGCAATCAGCCCCAGCATTTT
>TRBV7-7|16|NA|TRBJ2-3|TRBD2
CASSPLAGGGTDTQYF
TGTGCCAGCAGCCCACTAGCGGGAGGTGGCACAGATACGCAGTATTTT
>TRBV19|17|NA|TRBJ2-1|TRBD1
CASSMDTGTGGYNEQFF
TGTGCCAGTAGTATGGACACCGGGACAGGGGGCTACAATGAGCAGTTCTTC
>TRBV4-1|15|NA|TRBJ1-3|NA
CASSQLPSSGNTIYF
TGCGCCAGCAGCCAACTTCCGAGCTCTGGAAACACCATATATTTT
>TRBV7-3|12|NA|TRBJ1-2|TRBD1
CASSSGQGIHTF
TGTGCCAGCAGCTCCGGACAGGGGATCCACACCTTC
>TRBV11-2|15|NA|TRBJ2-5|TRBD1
CASSPRQGRVETQYF
TGTGCCAGCAGCCCACGACAGGGTCGGGTAGAGACCCAGTACTTC